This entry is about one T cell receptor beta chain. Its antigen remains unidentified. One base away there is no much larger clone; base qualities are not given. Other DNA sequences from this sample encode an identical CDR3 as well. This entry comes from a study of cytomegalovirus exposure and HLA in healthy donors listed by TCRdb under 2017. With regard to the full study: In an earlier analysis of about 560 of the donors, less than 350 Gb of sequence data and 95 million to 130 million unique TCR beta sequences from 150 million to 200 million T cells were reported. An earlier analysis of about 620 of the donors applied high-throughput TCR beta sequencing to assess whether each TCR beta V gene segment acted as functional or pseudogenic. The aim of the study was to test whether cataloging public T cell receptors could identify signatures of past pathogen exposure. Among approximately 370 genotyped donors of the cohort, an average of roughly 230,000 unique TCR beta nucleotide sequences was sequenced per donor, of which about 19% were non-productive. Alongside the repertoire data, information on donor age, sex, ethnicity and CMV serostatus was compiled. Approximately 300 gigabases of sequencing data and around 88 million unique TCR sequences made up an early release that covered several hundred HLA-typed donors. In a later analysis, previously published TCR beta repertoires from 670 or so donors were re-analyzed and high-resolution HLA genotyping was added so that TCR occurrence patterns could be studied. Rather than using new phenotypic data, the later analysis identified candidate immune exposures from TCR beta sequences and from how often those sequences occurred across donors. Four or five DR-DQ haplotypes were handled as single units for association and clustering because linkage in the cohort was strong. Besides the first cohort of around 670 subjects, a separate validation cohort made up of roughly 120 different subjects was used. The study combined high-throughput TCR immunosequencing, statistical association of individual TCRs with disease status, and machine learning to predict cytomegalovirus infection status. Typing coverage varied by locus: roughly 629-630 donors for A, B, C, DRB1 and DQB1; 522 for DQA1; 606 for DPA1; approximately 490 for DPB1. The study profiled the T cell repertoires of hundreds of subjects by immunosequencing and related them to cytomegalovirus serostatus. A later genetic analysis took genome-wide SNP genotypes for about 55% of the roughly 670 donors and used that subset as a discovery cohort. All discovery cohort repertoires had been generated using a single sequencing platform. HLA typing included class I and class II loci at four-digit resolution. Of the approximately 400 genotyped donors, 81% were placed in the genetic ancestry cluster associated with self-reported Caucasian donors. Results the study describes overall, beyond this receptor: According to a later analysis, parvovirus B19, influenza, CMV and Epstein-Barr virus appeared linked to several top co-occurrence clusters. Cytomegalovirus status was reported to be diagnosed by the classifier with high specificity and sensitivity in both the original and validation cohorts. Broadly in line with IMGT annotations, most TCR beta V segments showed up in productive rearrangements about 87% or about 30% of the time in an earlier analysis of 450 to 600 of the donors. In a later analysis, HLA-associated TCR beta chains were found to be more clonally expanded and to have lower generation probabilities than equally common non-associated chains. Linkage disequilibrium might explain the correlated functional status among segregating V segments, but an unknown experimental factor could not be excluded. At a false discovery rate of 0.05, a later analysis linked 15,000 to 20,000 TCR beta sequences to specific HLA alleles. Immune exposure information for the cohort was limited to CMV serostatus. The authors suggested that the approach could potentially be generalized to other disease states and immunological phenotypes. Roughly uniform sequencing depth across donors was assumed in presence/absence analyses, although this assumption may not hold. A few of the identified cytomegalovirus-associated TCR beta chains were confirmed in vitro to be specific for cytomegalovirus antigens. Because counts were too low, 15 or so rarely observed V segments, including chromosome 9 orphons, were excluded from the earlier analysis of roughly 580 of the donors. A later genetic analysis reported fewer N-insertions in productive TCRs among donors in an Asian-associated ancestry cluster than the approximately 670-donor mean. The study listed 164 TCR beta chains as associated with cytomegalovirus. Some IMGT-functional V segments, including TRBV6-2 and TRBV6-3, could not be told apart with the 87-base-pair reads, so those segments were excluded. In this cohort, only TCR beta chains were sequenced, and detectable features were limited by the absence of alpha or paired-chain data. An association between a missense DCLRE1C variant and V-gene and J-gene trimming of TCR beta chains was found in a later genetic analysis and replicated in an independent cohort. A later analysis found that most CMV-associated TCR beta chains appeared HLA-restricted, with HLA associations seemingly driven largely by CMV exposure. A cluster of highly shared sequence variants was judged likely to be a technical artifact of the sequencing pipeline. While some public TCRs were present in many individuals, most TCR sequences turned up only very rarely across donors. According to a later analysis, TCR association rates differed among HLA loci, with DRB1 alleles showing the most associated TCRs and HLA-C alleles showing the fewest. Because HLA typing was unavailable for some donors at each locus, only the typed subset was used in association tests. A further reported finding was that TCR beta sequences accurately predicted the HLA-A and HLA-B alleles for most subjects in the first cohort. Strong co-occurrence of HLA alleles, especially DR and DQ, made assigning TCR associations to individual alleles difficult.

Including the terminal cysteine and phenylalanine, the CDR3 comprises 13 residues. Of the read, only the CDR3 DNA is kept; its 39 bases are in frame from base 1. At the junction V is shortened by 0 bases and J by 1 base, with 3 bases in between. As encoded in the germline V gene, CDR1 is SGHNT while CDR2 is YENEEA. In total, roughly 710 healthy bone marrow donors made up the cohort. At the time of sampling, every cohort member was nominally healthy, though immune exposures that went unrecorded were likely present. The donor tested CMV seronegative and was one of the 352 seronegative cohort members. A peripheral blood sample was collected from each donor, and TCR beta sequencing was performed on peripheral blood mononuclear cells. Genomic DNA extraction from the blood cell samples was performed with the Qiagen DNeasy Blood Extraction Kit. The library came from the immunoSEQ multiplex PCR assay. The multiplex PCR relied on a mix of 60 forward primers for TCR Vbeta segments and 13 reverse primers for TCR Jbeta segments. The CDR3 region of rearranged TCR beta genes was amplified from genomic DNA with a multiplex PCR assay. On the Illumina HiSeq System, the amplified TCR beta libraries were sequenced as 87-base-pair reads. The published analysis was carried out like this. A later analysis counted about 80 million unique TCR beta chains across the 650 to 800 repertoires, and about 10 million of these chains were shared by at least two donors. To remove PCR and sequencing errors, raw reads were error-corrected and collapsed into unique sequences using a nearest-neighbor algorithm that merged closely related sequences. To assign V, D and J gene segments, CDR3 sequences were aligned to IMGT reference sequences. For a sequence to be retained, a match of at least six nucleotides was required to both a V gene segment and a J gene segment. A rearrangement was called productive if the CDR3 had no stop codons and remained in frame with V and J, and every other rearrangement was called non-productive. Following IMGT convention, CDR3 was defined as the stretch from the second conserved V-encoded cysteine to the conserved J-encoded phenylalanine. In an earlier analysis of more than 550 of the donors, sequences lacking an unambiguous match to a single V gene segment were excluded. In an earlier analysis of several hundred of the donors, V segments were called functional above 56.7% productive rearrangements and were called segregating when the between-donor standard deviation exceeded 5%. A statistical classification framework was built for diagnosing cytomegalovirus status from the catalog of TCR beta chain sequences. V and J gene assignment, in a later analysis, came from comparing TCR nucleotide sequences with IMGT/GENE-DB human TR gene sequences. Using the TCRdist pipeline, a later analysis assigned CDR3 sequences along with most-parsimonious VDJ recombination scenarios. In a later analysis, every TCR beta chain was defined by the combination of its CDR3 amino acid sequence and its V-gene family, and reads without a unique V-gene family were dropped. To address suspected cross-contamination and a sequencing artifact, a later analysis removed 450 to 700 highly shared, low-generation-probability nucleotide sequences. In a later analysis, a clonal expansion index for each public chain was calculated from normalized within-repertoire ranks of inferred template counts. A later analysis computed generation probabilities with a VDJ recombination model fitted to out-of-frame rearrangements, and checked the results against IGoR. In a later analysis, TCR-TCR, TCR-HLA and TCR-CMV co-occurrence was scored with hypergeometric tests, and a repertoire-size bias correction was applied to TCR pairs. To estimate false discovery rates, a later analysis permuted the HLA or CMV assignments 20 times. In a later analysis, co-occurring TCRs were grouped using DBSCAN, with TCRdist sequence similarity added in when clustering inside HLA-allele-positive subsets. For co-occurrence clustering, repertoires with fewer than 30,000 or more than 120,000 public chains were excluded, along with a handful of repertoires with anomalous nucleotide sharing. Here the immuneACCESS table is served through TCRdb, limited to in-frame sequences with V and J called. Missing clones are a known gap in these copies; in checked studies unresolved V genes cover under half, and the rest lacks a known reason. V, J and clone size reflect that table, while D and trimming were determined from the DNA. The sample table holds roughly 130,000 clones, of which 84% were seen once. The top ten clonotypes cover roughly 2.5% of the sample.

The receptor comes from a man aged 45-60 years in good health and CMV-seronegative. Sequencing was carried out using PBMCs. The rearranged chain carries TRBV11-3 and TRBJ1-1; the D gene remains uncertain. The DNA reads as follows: TGTGCCAGCAGCTTAGAGCGGAACACTGAAGCTTTCTTT. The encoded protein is CASSLERNTEAFF.